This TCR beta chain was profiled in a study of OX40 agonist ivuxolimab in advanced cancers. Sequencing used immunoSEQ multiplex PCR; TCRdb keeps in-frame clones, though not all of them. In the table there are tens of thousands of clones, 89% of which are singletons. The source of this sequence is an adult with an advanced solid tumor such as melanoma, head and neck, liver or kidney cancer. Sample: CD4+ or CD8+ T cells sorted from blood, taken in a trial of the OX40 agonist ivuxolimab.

CDR3 sequence reads: CASSVPGTAPYEQYF. As DNA, the CDR3 is TGTGCCAGCAGTGTACCCGGGACAGCACCCTACGAGCAGTACTTC. This rearrangement joins TRBV6-1 to TRBJ2-7; 7 nucleotides agree with TRBD1. Germline CDR1 MNHNS, CDR2 SASEGT. V lost 4 bases, J lost 2 bases, and 8 bases stayed unmatched. The CDR3 covers 15 residues.